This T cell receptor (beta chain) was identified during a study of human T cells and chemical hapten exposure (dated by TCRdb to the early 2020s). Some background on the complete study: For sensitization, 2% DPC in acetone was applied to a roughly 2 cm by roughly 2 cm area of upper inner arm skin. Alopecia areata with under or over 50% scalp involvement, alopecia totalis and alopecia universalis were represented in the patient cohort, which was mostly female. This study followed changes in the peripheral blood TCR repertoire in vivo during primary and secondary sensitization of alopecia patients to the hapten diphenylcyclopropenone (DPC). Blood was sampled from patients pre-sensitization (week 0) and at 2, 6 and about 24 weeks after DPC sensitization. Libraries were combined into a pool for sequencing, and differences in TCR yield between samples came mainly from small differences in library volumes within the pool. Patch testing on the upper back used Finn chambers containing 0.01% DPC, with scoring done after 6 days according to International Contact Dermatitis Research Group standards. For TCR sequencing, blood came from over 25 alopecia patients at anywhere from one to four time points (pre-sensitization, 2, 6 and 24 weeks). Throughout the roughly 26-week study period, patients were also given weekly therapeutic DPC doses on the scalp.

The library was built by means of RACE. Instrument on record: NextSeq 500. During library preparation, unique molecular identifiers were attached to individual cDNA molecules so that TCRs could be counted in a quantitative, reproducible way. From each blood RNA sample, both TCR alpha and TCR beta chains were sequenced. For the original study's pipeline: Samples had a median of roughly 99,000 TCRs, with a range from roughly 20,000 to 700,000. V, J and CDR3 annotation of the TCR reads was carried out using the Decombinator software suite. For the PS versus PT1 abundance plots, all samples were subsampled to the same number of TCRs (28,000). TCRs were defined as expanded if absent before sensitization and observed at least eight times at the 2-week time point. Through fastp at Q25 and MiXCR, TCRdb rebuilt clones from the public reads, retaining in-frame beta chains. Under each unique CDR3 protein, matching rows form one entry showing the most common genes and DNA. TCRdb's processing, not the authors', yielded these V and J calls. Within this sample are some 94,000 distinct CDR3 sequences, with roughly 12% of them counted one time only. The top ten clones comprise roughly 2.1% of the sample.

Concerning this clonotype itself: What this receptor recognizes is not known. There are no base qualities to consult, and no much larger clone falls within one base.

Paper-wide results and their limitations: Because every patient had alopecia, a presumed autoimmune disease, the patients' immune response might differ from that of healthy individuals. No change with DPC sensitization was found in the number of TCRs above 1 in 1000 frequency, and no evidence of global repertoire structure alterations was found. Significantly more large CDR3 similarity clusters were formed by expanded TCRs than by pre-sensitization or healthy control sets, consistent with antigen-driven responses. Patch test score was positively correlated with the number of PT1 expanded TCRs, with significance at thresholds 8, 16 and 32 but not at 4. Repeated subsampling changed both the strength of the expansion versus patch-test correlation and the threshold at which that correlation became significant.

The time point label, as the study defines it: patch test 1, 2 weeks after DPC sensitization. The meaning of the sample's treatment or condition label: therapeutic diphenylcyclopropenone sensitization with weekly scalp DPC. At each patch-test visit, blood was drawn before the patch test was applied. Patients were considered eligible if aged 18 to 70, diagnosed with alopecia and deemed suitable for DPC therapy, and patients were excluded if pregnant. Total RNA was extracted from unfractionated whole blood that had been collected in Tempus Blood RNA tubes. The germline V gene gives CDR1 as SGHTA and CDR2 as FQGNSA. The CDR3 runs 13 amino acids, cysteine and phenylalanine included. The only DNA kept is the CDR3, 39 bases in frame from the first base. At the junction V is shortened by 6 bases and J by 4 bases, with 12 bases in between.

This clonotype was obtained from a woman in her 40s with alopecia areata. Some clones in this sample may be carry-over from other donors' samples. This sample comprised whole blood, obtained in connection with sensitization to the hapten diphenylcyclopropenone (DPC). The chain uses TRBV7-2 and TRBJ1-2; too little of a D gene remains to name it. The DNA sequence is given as TGTGCCAGCAGGACCTGGCAAGGCTATGGCTACACCTTC. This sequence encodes CASRTWQGYGYTF.